Below, 5 T cell receptor beta chains from the same sample are listed, as sequenced in a study of regulatory T cells in long-lasting Graves disease. With iRepertoire HTBI primers and Arm-PCR of CDR3 regions, TCR beta libraries were built. Each CDR3 protein is one row after TCRdb ran MiXCR on the multiplex PCR reads. The table lists 350,000 to 500,000 distinct CDR3 sequences, 15% to 20% of them singletons. Stated time point: newly diagnosed GD, antithyroid drugs for less than 3 months. Researchers made the TCR library from RNA that was extracted from PBMCs. The sample also formed part of further work on T cells in Graves' hyperthyroidism and ophthalmopathy.

This specimen consisted of peripheral blood mononuclear cells (PBMCs), obtained at new diagnosis, from a patient treated with antithyroid drugs. These TCRs come from a woman aged 18-29 years with Graves disease.

The chain uses TRBV4-2 and TRBJ2-3; the match to TRBD1 covers 7 bases. This CDR3 comprises 16 residues. Germline-derived CDR1 and CDR2 are LGHNA and YNFKEQ. J gave up 2 bases and V 0 bases, and 5 bases lay outside the gene matches. The CDR3 reads CASSQEGGWDTDTQYF. The CDR3 DNA follows: TGTGCCAGCAGCCAAGAAGGGGGCTGGGACACAGATACGCAGTATTTT.

The chain recombines TRBV4-1 with TRBJ2-3; D may be TRBD2 (6 bases). The V end lost 1 base, the J end lost 2 bases, and 10 bases lay between the germline ends. This CDR3 spans 15 amino acids. Germline V lookup: CDR1 MGHRA, CDR2 YSYEKL. Written as DNA, the CDR3 is TGCGCCAGCAGCCAAGTTCCGGGGGTCACAGATACGCAGTATTTT. Protein: CASSQVPGVTDTQYF.

The chain joins TRBV27 to TRBJ2-7; 8 bases align to TRBD2. The length of the CDR3 is 18 residues. V shed 6 bases and J 3 bases; nucleotides not matched to a gene: 19. Germline CDR1 and CDR2: MNHEY and SMNVEV (reference sequence). The CDR3 is CASSQENPTSGPNYEQYF. The DNA for the CDR3 is TGTGCCAGCAGCCAAGAGAACCCAACTAGCGGTCCTAACTACGAGCAGTACTTC.

This clonotype was counted ten times or more. The rearrangement links TRBV7-8 to TRBJ2-2; D unclear. Germline V CDR1 and CDR2: SGHVS, FQNEAQ. This CDR3 contains 15 residues. The V end lost 6 bases, the J end lost 6 bases, and 17 bases lay between the germline ends. Here the CDR3 DNA reads TGTGCCAGCAGGATATATGGGCCTGGCTCCGGGGAGCTGTTTTTT. It encodes CASRIYGPGSGELFF.

The table lists this clonotype with a few counts. The chain has TRBV19 and TRBJ2-7; the D call may be TRBD1 or TRBD2 (5 bases each). V gave up 2 bases and J gave up 0 bases, with 8 bases separating them. CDR3 size: 14 residues. In germline, CDR1 is LNHDA, CDR2 SQIVND (reference sequence). The chain's CDR3 is CASSIPGPSYEQYF. The CDR3 DNA reads as TGTGCCAGTAGTATACCGGGGCCCTCCTACGAGCAGTACTTC.